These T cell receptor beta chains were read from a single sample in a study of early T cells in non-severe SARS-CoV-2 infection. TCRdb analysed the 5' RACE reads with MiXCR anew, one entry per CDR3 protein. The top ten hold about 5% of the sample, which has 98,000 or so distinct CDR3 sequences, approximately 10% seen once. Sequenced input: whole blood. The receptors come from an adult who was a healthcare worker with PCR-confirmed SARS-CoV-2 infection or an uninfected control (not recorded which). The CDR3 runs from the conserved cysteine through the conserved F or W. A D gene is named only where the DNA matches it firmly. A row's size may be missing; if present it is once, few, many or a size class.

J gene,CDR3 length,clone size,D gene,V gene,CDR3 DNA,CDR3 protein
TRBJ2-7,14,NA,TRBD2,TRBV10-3,TGTGCCATCAGTGTTGGACTAGCGGGAGGCTCGCAGTACTTC,CAISVGLAGGSQYF
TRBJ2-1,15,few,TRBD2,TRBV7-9,TGTGCCAGCAGCTCCAGAGCGGGAGGGAACAATGAGCAGTTCTTC,CASSSRAGGNNEQFF
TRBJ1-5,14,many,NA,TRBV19,TGTGCCAGTAGTAACCCGGGATCTAATCAGCCCCAGCATTTT,CASSNPGSNQPQHF
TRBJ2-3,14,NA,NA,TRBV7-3,TGTGCCAGCAGCTTGTCCCGCCGTGGGAATACGCAGTATTTT,CASSLSRRGNTQYF
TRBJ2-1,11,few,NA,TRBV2,TGTGCCAGCAGGCGGCCGGATGAGCAGTTCTTC,CASRRPDEQFF
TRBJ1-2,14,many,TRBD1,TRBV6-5,TGTGCCAGCAGTTTCCAGGGGGCGGGCTATGGCTACACCTTC,CASSFQGAGYGYTF
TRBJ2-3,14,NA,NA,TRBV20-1,TGCAGTGCTGTCTGGCCACCAGCCACAGATACGCAGTATTTT,CSAVWPPATDTQYF
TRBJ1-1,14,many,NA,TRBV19,TGTGCCAGTAGTACGGGGGGGTTCTCCGCTGAAGCTTTCTTT,CASSTGGFSAEAFF
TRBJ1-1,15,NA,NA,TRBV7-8,TGTGCCAGCAGCTTCGGCGCACACTTGAACACTGAAGCTTTCTTT,CASSFGAHLNTEAFF
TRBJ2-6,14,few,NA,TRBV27,TGTGCCAGCAGTGCCTACTCTGGGGCCAACGTCCTGACTTTC,CASSAYSGANVLTF
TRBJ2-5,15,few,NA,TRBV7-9,TGTGCCAGCAGCTGGGAGCAAGAGGACGGAGAGACCCAGTACTTC,CASSWEQEDGETQYF
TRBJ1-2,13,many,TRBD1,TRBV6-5,TGTGCCAGCAGCTCCGCGGGGGGACAGGGTTACACCTTC,CASSSAGGQGYTF
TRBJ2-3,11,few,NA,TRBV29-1,TGCAGCGTTCTCAGGACAGATACGCAGTATTTT,CSVLRTDTQYF
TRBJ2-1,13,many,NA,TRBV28,TGTGCCAGCAATCAGGGGCCTCTCAATGAGCAGTTCTTC,CASNQGPLNEQFF
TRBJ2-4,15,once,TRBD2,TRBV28,TGTGCCAGCAGTCGTGGCGGGAGAGCCAAAAACATTCAGTACTTC,CASSRGGRAKNIQYF
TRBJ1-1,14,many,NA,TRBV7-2,TGTGCCAGCACCCCGAGTTTCATGAACACTGAAGCTTTCTTT,CASTPSFMNTEAFF
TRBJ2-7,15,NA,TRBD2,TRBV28,TGTGCCAGCAGTTTAATCGGTAGCGGGAGTTACGAGCAGTACTTC,CASSLIGSGSYEQYF
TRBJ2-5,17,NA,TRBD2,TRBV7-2,TGTGCCAGCAGCATTGGGAGTTCCGGGGGGGTACAAGAGACCCAGTACTTC,CASSIGSSGGVQETQYF
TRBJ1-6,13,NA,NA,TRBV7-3,TGTGCCAGCAGCTTAAATAGGAATTCACCCCTCCACTTT,CASSLNRNSPLHF
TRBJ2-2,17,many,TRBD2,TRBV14,TGTGCCAGCAGCCAAGAAGAGAATAGCGGGTACACCGGGGAGCTGTTTTTT,CASSQEENSGYTGELFF
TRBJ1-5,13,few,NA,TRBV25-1,TGTGGCGCTGGGGGGACTCGGAATCAGCCCCAGCATTTT,CGAGGTRNQPQHF
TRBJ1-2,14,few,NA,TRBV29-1,TGCAGCGTTGAACCGAGGACAGCCAGAGGTGGCTACACCTTC,CSVEPRTARGGYTF
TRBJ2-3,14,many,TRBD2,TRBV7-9,TGTGCCAGCAGCTTAGGACTAGCAACAGATACGCAGTATTTT,CASSLGLATDTQYF
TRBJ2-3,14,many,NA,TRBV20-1,TGCAGTGCTAGAGATCCGGGAGAAGGAGATACGCAGTATTTT,CSARDPGEGDTQYF
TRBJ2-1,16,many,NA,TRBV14,TGTGCCAGCAGCCAAATCGGGCAGGGATCCTACAATGAGCAGTTCTTC,CASSQIGQGSYNEQFF
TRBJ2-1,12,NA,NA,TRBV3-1,TGTGCCAGCAGCGCCCGACTAGTCTTCCCTATCTTC,CASSARLVFPIF
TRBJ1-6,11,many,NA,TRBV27,TGTGCCAGCACCAATAATTCACCCCTCCACTTT,CASTNNSPLHF
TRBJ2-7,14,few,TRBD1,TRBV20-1,TGCAGTGCCCCGACGCGGACAGGGGCCGACGAGCAGTACTTC,CSAPTRTGADEQYF
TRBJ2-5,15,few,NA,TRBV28,TGTGCCAGCAGTACAGCAGGGGCGAGTCAAGAGACCCAGTACTTC,CASSTAGASQETQYF
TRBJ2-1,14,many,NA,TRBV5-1,TGCGCCAGCAGCTTGGGTGGGCATAACAATGAGCAGTTCTTC,CASSLGGHNNEQFF
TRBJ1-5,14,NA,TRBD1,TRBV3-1,TGTGCCAGCAGCCAAGAGACAGGGAATCAGCCCCAGCATTTT,CASSQETGNQPQHF
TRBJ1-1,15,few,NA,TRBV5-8,TGTGCCAGCAGCAGTGCCGGGACAAAGAACACTGAAGCTTTCTTT,CASSSAGTKNTEAFF
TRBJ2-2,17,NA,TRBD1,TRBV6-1,TGTGCCAGCAGCGACAGGTCGAGACAGGGGGCGACCGGGGAGCTGTTTTTT,CASSDRSRQGATGELFF
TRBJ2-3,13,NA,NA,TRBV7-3,TGTGCCAGCGCCCGAACTAGCACAGATACGCAGTATTTT,CASARTSTDTQYF
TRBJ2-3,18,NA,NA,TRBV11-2,TGTGCCAGCAGCCTAAGGCCCGCATACAGGGCATTCCCTCCGGTTGGGTATTTT,CASSLRPAYRAFPPVGYF
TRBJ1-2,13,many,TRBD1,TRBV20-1,TGCAGTGCAACAGGGGGCGCCGACTATGGCTACACCTTC,CSATGGADYGYTF
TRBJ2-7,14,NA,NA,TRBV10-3,TGTGCCATCAGTGTTAGCGATACGTCCTACGAGCAGTACTTC,CAISVSDTSYEQYF
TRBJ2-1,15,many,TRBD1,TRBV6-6,TGTGCCAGCAGTCATGCAGGGGGCTTCTTCAATGAGCAGTTCTTC,CASSHAGGFFNEQFF
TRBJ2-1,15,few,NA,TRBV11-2,TGTGCCAGCAGCTTAGGGGGAGGTTCTTACAATGAGCAGTTCTTC,CASSLGGGSYNEQFF
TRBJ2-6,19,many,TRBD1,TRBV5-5,TGTGCCAGCAGCTCAAGCCGGGACAGGGGACGGTTTGGGGCCAACGTCCTGACTTTC,CASSSSRDRGRFGANVLTF
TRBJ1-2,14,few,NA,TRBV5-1,TGCGCCAGCAGCTTGGCAGTCGGCATTGAGGGCTACACCTTC,CASSLAVGIEGYTF
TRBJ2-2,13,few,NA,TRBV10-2,TGCGCCAGTAAAAGGGTGAACACCGGGGAGCTGTTTTTT,CASKRVNTGELFF
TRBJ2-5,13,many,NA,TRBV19,TGTGCCAGTAGTATTTTAATGACGGAGACCCAGTACTTC,CASSILMTETQYF
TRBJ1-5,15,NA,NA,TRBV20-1,TGCAGTGCTAGAGAATCTGGGGGTAACAATCAGCCCCAGCATTTT,CSARESGGNNQPQHF
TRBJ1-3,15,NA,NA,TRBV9,TGTGCCAGCAGCGTTCTAGACAGTACTGGAAACACCATATATTTT,CASSVLDSTGNTIYF
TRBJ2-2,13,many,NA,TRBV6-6,TGTGCCAGCAGTTCACAGGGATCCGGGGAGCTGTTTTTT,CASSSQGSGELFF
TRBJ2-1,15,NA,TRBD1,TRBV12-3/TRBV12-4,TGTGCCAGCAGCCCTGACAGGGCCGCCTACAATGAGCAGTTCTTC,CASSPDRAAYNEQFF
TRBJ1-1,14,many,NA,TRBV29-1,TGCAGCGTTTTCCCAGGGTTTGGTAGCACTGAAGCTTTCTTT,CSVFPGFGSTEAFF
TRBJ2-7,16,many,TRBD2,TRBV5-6,TGTGCCAGCAGCCATCCGACTAGCGGGGGAACCTACGAGCAGTACTTC,CASSHPTSGGTYEQYF
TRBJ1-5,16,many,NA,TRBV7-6,TGTGCCAGCAGCGCCGAGGCGGCAGGGGTAGGGGAGCCCCAGCATTTT,CASSAEAAGVGEPQHF
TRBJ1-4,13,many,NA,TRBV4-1,TGCGCCAGCACCCCCCGGTCTAATGAAAAACTGTTTTTT,CASTPRSNEKLFF
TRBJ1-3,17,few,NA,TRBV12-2,TGTGCAAGTCGCTTAGCAATGGACGGGAGCTCTGGAAACACCATATATTTT,CASRLAMDGSSGNTIYF
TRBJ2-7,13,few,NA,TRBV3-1,TGTGCCAGCAGCTCCAAGGGTCCCCACGAGCAGTACTTC,CASSSKGPHEQYF
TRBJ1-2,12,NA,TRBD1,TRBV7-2,TGTGCCAGCAGCTTGAGAGGGGGCGGCTACACCTTC,CASSLRGGGYTF
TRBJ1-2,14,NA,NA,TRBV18,TGTGCCAGCTCACCGTCCAGGTCCCTGGATGGCTACACCTTC,CASSPSRSLDGYTF
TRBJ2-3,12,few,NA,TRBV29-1,TGCAGCGTTGAAGTGACAACAGATACGCAGTATTTT,CSVEVTTDTQYF
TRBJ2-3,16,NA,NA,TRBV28,TGTGCCAGCAGTGCCCCTCTGGCGGAGAACACAGATACGCAGTATTTT,CASSAPLAENTDTQYF
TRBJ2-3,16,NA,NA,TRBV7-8,TGTGCCAGCACAACAGGCGCGGGGCCCCGCACAGATACGCAGTATTTT,CASTTGAGPRTDTQYF
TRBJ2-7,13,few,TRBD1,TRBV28,TGTGCCAGCAGTGGATGGACAGGGCCCGAGCAGTACTTC,CASSGWTGPEQYF
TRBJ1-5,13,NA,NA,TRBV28,TGTGCCAGCAGAGCGGACGGTTATCAGCCCCAGCATTTT,CASRADGYQPQHF